This TCR beta chain is from a study of control samples from healthy donors and cancer patients. This CDR3 has 16 residues. With V trimmed by 5 bases and J by 3 bases, 10 bases remained unmatched. Germline V CDR1 and CDR2: SEHNR, FQNEAQ (reference sequence). Profiled with immunoSEQ multiplex PCR; TCRdb holds only in-frame clones, not every one. The sample has about 130,000 clones, about nine tenths seen once. The source material was blood. The clonotype originates from a man younger than 30 in good health. The chain has TRBV7-9 and TRBJ2-5; 9 positions match TRBD2. CDR3 nucleotides: TGTGCCAGCAGCCCCCCCCGCGGGGGGGAAAAAGAGACCCAGTACTTC. Its translation: CASSPPRGGEKETQYF.